The subject of this entry is one TCR beta chain. In the original analysis: Estimates of nucleated cell counts were drawn from the amplification of reference gene primers. TCRdb keeps only in-frame clones here, not all; method: immunoSEQ multiplex PCR. V and J calls and clone size follow that table, whereas D and trimming were derived from the DNA. The sample holds roughly 220,000 clones; 82% are singletons and the top ten take approximately 7.6%. The data were obtained in a study of blood T cell repertoires in COVID-19. Germline CDR1 is SEHNR and CDR2 is FQNEAQ (reference sequence). With 5 bases removed from V and 11 bases from J, the gap between germline ends came to 18 bases. The CDR3 sequence is 13 residues long.

The receptor was isolated from a woman aged 80 or older with COVID-19, enrolled during active disease. The chain combines TRBV7-9 with TRBJ1-1; possibly TRBD1 for D (6 bases). The sequenced material came from peripheral blood. The CDR3 DNA reads as TGTGCCAGCAGCGCCCTGACAGGTTGGGGGGCTTTCTTT. Its protein is CASSALTGWGAFF.